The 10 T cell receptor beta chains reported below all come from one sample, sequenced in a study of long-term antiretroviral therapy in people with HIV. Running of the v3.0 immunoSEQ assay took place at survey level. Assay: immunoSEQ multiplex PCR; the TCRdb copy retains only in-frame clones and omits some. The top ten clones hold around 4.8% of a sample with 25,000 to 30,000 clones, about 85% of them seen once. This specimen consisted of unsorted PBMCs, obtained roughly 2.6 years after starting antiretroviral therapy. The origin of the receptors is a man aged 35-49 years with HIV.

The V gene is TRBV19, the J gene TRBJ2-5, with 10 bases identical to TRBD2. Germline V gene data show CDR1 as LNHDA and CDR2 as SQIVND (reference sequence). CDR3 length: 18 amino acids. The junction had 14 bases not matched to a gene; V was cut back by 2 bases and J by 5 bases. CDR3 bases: TGTGCCAGTAGTATATGGGACTTTCAGCGGGGGGGCACGGAGACCCAGTACTTC. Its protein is CASSIWDFQRGGTETQYF.

The chain's CDR3 is CASSPSSGRWNTGELFF. The CDR3, as DNA: TGCGCCAGCAGCCCGAGTAGCGGGAGGTGGAACACCGGGGAGCTGTTTTTT. The rearrangement links TRBV4-3 to TRBJ2-2; TRBD2 matches 10 bases. The V gene's germline CDR1 is LGHNA and CDR2 YSLEER. This CDR3 has 17 amino acids. With 4 bases clipped from V and 1 base from J, the junction kept 6 bases outside the gene matches.

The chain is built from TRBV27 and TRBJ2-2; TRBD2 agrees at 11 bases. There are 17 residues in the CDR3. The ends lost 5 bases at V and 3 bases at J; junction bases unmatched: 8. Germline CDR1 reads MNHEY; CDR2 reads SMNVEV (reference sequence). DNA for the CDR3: TGTGCCAGCAGTATGGGACTAGCGGAATCGGACACCGGGGAGCTGTTTTTT. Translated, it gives CASSMGLAESDTGELFF.

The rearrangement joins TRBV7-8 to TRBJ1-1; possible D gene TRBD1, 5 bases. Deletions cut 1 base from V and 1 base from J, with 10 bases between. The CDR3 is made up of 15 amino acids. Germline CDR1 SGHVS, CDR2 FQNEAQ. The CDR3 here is CASSLETAGNTEAFF. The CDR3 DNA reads TGTGCCAGCAGCTTAGAGACAGCGGGGAACACTGAAGCTTTCTTT.

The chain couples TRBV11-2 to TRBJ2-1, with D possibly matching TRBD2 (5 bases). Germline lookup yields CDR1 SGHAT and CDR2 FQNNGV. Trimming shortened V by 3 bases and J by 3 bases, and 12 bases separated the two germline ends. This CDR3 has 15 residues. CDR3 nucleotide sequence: TGTGCCAGCAGCTTGGTCGGGGATGACTACAATGAGCAGTTCTTC. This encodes CASSLVGDDYNEQFF.

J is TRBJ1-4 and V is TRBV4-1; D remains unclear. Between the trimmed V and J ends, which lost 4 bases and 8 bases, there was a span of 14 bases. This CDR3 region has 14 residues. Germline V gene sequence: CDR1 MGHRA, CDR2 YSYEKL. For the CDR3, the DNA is TGCGCCAGCAGCCCCCCTAGATTCATGGAAAAACTGTTTTTT. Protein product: CASSPPRFMEKLFF.

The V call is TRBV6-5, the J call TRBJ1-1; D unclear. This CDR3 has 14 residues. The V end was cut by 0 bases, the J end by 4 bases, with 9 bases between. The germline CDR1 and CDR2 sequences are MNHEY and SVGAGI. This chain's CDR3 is CASSYSLGSTEAFF. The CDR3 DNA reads TGTGCCAGCAGTTACTCGTTGGGATCCACTGAAGCTTTCTTT.

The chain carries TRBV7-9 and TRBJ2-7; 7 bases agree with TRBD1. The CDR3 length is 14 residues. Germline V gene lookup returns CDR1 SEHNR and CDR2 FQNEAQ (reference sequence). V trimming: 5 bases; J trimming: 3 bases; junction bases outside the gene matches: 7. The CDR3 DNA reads TGTGCCAGCAGCCCACCGGGACAGAGCTACGAGCAGTACTTC. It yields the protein CASSPPGQSYEQYF.

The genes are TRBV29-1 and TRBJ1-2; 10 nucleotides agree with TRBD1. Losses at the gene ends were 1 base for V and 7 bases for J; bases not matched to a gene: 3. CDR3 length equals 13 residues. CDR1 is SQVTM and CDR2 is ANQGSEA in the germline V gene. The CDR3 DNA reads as TGCAGCGTTGAAGCGGGGACAGGGGTTGGCTACACCTTC. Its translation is CSVEAGTGVGYTF.

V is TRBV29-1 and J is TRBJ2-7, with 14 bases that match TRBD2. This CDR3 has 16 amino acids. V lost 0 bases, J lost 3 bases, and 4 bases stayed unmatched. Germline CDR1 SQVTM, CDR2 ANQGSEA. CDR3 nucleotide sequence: TGCAGCGTTGAAGATCCAGGGACTAGCGGGAGCTACGAGCAGTACTTC. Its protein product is CSVEDPGTSGSYEQYF.